Listed below are T cell receptor beta chains from one sample, sequenced in a study of OX40 agonist ivuxolimab in advanced cancers. Sequenced by immunoSEQ multiplex PCR; TCRdb stores in-frame clones only, minus some. The sample lists about 59,000 clones, roughly 90% seen once, with about 12% in the top ten. The sample consisted of CD4+ or CD8+ T cells sorted from blood, taken in a trial of the OX40 agonist ivuxolimab. The receptors shown here come from an adult with an advanced solid tumor such as melanoma, head and neck, liver or kidney cancer. CDR3s include the opening cysteine and the closing phenylalanine or tryptophan. D genes are given only for firm matches. Expanded clones get a size class; other rows say once, few or many, or leave the size out.

D gene,V gene,J gene,clone size,CDR3 protein,CDR3 DNA
-,TRBV7-9,TRBJ2-2,-,CASSFKGTNTGELFF,TGTGCCAGCAGCTTTAAGGGGACGAACACCGGGGAGCTGTTTTTT
-,TRBV7-8,TRBJ1-5,-,CASSPLGGRGNQPQHF,TGTGCCAGCAGCCCCCTAGGGGGACGGGGCAATCAGCCCCAGCATTTT
-,TRBV4-1,TRBJ2-7,once,CASSQERAAIYEQYF,TGCGCCAGCAGCCAAGAGAGGGCCGCGATTTACGAGCAGTACTTC
-,TRBV5-6,TRBJ1-2,-,CASSMLGGYTF,TGTGCCAGCAGTATGTTGGGTGGCTACACCTTC
TRBD1,TRBV28,TRBJ1-5,once,CASSYPNSGQGPNQPQHF,TGTGCCAGCAGCTACCCGAATTCAGGACAGGGCCCCAATCAGCCCCAGCATTTT
-,TRBV4-2,TRBJ1-1,-,CASSQDLVANTEAFF,TGTGCCAGCAGCCAAGATCTGGTAGCGAACACTGAAGCTTTCTTT
-,TRBV9,TRBJ2-1,-,CASSVVASLPRNEQFF,TGTGCCAGCAGCGTAGTAGCTAGCCTTCCTAGAAATGAGCAGTTCTTC
TRBD1,TRBV6-5,TRBJ2-7,-,CASSYGTGEAYEQYF,TGTGCCAGCAGTTACGGGACAGGGGAGGCCTACGAGCAGTACTTC
-,TRBV5-1,TRBJ2-7,-,CASSLTVTPYEQYF,TGCGCCAGCAGCTTAACCGTAACACCCTACGAGCAGTACTTC
-,TRBV9,TRBJ2-1,-,CASSVSGTFNEQFF,TGTGCCAGCAGCGTATCCGGGACCTTCAATGAGCAGTTCTTC
TRBD1,TRBV7-8,TRBJ1-2,-,CASSLVEGETGDDYTF,TGTGCCAGCAGCTTAGTAGAAGGGGAGACAGGGGATGACTACACCTTC
TRBD2,TRBV10-2,TRBJ2-7,-,CASSEPSGSGRASYEQYF,TGCGCCAGCAGTGAGCCGAGCGGTAGCGGGAGGGCCTCCTACGAGCAGTACTTC
-,TRBV6-6,TRBJ2-1,-,CASSYSNRERYNEQFF,TGTGCCAGCAGTTACTCGAACCGGGAGAGGTACAATGAGCAGTTCTTC
-,TRBV2,TRBJ1-1,-,CASSDHLAFF,TGTGCCAGCAGTGACCACTTGGCTTTCTTT
TRBD1,TRBV7-6,TRBJ2-7,-,CASSSGTGAYEQYF,TGTGCCAGCAGCTCCGGGACAGGGGCCTACGAGCAGTACTTC
TRBD2,TRBV11-2,TRBJ2-1,-,CASNDPGGRALKNEQFF,TGTGCCAGCAACGATCCGGGTGGGAGGGCCTTGAAGAATGAGCAGTTCTTC
TRBD1,TRBV4-1,TRBJ1-5,-,CASSLGQFNQPQHF,TGCGCCAGCAGCCTGGGACAGTTCAATCAGCCCCAGCATTTT
-,TRBV7-2,TRBJ2-6,-,CASSLSPGRSSGANVLTF,TGTGCCAGCAGCTTATCTCCGGGACGGTCCTCAGGGGCCAACGTCCTGACTTTC
-,TRBV7-9,TRBJ2-1,few,CASSPERAQFF,TGTGCCAGCAGCCCCGAGCGGGCGCAGTTCTTC
-,TRBV29-1,TRBJ2-7,-,CSVEDFVNEQYF,TGCAGCGTTGAAGATTTCGTCAACGAGCAGTACTTC
-,TRBV13,TRBJ2-7,once,CASSLEGGNEQYF,TGTGCCAGCAGCTTAGAAGGGGGAAATGAGCAGTACTTC
-,TRBV9,TRBJ2-2,-,CASSPRLGADTTTGELFF,TGTGCCAGCAGCCCCCGGTTAGGAGCCGACACAACCACCGGGGAGCTGTTTTTT
-,TRBV9,TRBJ1-1,once,CASSEQGVPTEAFF,TGTGCCAGCAGCGAACAGGGTGTTCCCACTGAAGCTTTCTTT
-,TRBV11-2,TRBJ1-2,-,CASSSRGYGYGYTF,TGTGCCAGCAGCTCGAGGGGTTATGGCTATGGCTACACCTTC